This TCR beta chain was found in a study of spatial heterogeneity in lung cancer. On the study more broadly: Consistent detection of more beta-chain than alpha-chain sequences was observed. Averaged across combinations, each unique TCR and UMI pairing appeared more than ten times in raw reads, which were uncorrected.

The time point was: sample taken at primary tumor resection. Sequencing of whole RNA from tumor, nontumor lung or frozen PBMC involved no sorting. The V end lost 5 bases, the J end lost 0 bases, and 14 bases lay between the germline ends. This CDR3 has 17 amino acids. CDR1 MNHEY and CDR2 SVGEGT come from the germline V gene. Every molecule of TCR cDNA had its own unique molecular identifier. Using its own MiXCR run on the 5' RACE reads, TCRdb lists one record per CDR3 protein. The repertoire has 20,000 to 25,000 distinct CDR3 sequences, 4.6% of them found once; the top ten carry less than 8%. This clonotype was detected ten times or more.

The sample here was PBMCs, taken at surgery. This TCR derives from a male donor with early-stage non-small cell lung cancer. The chain joins TRBV6-2 or TRBV6-3 to TRBJ2-6; D is perhaps TRBD1 (6 bases). The CDR3 region is CASSHGTPISGANVLTF. The CDR3 coding sequence is TGTGCCAGCAGTCACGGGACACCAATCTCTGGGGCCAACGTCCTGACTTTC.